Listed below are T cell receptor beta chains from one sample, sequenced in a study of T cells after yellow fever vaccination. TCRdb re-called the 5' RACE reads through MiXCR, storing one row per CDR3 protein. This table holds some 150,000 distinct CDR3 sequences, about a tenth found once. Sample: CD8+ T cells sorted from PBMCs, taken 45 days after the yellow fever booster vaccination. These receptors were taken from a man between 18 and 29 years old who received the YFV17D yellow fever vaccine. The CDR3 runs from the conserved cysteine through the conserved F or W. D genes are given only for firm matches. Clone size is stated in some rows and not others, as once, few, many or a class when expanded.

J gene | V gene | clone size | D gene | CDR3 protein | CDR3 DNA
TRBJ2-2 | TRBV24-1 | - | - | CATSDFPGELFF | TGTGCCACCAGTGATTTCCCCGGGGAGCTGTTTTTT
TRBJ2-2 | TRBV6-2/TRBV6-3 | - | - | CASSYSSMSAGLNTGELFF | TGTGCCAGCAGTTACTCGAGCATGTCTGCGGGGCTAAACACCGGGGAGCTGTTTTTT
TRBJ1-1 | TRBV7-9 | few | - | CASSSPVWPTEAFF | TGTGCCAGCAGCTCCCCGGTCTGGCCTACTGAAGCTTTCTTT
TRBJ2-1 | TRBV18 | few | TRBD1 | CASSPWDRAHNEQFF | TGTGCCAGCTCACCGTGGGACAGGGCCCACAATGAGCAGTTCTTC
TRBJ2-7 | TRBV13 | - | TRBD1 | CASSFTTGDPYEQYF | TGTGCCAGCAGCTTCACGACAGGGGACCCCTACGAGCAGTACTTC
TRBJ1-2 | TRBV6-6 | many | - | CASSDRVRTNYGYTF | TGTGCCAGCAGTGATAGGGTTCGGACTAACTATGGCTACACCTTC
TRBJ2-2 | TRBV19 | - | TRBD1 | CASHRQGLEWTGELFF | TGTGCCAGTCACAGACAGGGTTTAGAGTGGACCGGGGAGCTGTTTTTT
TRBJ2-6 | TRBV4-2 | few | TRBD2 | CASSQTQLAGAAGANVLTF | TGTGCCAGCAGCCAAACCCAACTAGCGGGGGCTGCTGGGGCCAACGTCCTGACTTTC
TRBJ1-5 | TRBV12-3/TRBV12-4 | few | - | CASSLVADQPQHF | TGTGCCAGCAGTTTAGTGGCGGATCAGCCCCAGCATTTT
TRBJ2-3 | TRBV6-6 | few | - | CASSYPPEFTDTQYF | TGTGCCAGCAGTTACCCCCCCGAATTCACAGATACGCAGTATTTT
TRBJ1-1 | TRBV3-1 | - | - | CASSHPGRGKTEAFF | TGTGCCAGCAGCCATCCCGGACGGGGGAAGACTGAAGCTTTCTTT
TRBJ2-1 | TRBV4-3 | few | TRBD2 | CASSQGGGYNEQFF | TGCGCCAGCAGCCAAGGGGGGGGTTATAATGAGCAGTTCTTC
TRBJ1-1 | TRBV19 | - | - | CASSMSPGQGRTEAFF | TGTGCCAGTAGTATGAGTCCGGGCCAGGGGAGGACTGAAGCTTTCTTT
TRBJ1-6 | TRBV15 | - | - | CATSKGSYNSPLHF | TGTGCCACCAGCAAGGGGTCCTATAATTCACCCCTCCACTTT
TRBJ2-5 | TRBV5-1 | few | TRBD1 | CASSGRTGQETQYF | TGCGCCAGCAGCGGGCGGACAGGGCAAGAGACCCAGTACTTC
TRBJ2-2 | TRBV4-3 | - | - | CASSQGGDTGELFF | TGCGCCAGCAGCCAAGGGGGAGACACCGGGGAGCTGTTTTTT
TRBJ2-5 | TRBV18 | - | TRBD1 | CASSPMAGGTQYF | TGTGCCAGCTCACCAATGGCAGGGGGGACCCAGTACTTC
TRBJ2-1 | TRBV27 | few | TRBD2 | CASSMTSGGLPYNEQFF | TGTGCCAGCAGTATGACTAGCGGGGGGCTCCCCTACAATGAGCAGTTCTTC
TRBJ2-2 | TRBV4-1 | many | - | CASSRRENSGELFF | TGCGCCAGCAGTAGGAGGGAAAACTCCGGGGAGCTGTTTTTT
TRBJ1-5 | TRBV12-3/TRBV12-4 | - | - | CASSLVAGNSNQPQHF | TGTGCCAGCAGTTTAGTCGCAGGGAATAGCAATCAGCCCCAGCATTTT
TRBJ2-2 | TRBV4-1 | - | TRBD2 | CAGSGVNTGELFF | TGCGCCGGTAGCGGGGTGAACACCGGGGAGCTGTTTTTT
TRBJ1-1 | TRBV4-1 | - | - | CASSQSQRGNTEAFF | TGCGCCAGCAGCCAGAGTCAGAGGGGGAACACTGAAGCTTTCTTT
TRBJ2-1 | TRBV20-1 | few | TRBD2 | CSAREWRGGLNEQFF | TGCAGTGCTAGAGAGTGGCGGGGGGGCCTCAATGAGCAGTTCTTC
TRBJ2-3 | TRBV6-4 | - | - | CASSSTRSRNTQYF | TGTGCCAGCAGTTCGACTAGATCGAGGAATACGCAGTATTTT
TRBJ2-3 | TRBV5-1 | - | - | CASSLAGSQRDTQYF | TGCGCCAGCAGCTTGGCCGGGTCCCAACGAGATACGCAGTATTTT
TRBJ1-5 | TRBV30 | - | - | CAWARSTNQPQHF | TGTGCCTGGGCTCGATCGACCAATCAGCCCCAGCATTTT
TRBJ1-1 | TRBV18 | many | TRBD1 | CASSPDRVGVVTEAFF | TGTGCCAGCTCACCGGACAGGGTTGGTGTAGTCACTGAAGCTTTCTTT
TRBJ2-1 | TRBV7-9 | many | - | CASSPGGGYEQFF | TGTGCCAGCAGCCCAGGAGGGGGCTACGAGCAGTTCTTC
TRBJ1-1 | TRBV27 | few | - | CASSLRAGSWHTEAFF | TGTGCCAGCAGTTTACGTGCAGGGTCTTGGCACACTGAAGCTTTCTTT
TRBJ2-1 | TRBV27 | - | - | CASSHGQPNEQFF | TGTGCCAGCAGTCACGGACAACCCAATGAGCAGTTCTTC
TRBJ1-1 | TRBV20-1 | many | - | CSASHWGWTEAFF | TGCAGTGCTAGCCATTGGGGTTGGACTGAAGCTTTCTTT
TRBJ2-2 | TRBV4-2 | few | - | CASSQPWGEHGELFF | TGTGCCAGCAGCCAACCTTGGGGGGAGCACGGGGAGCTGTTTTTT
TRBJ2-5 | TRBV7-7 | - | TRBD2 | CASSLNSGGPGETQYF | TGTGCTAGCAGCTTAAACAGCGGGGGGCCAGGGGAGACCCAGTACTTC
TRBJ2-7 | TRBV25-1 | many | TRBD2 | CASSAGGASEQYF | TGTGCCAGCAGTGCCGGGGGGGCTAGCGAGCAGTACTTC
TRBJ2-5 | TRBV7-9 | - | TRBD1 | CASSLALSDRVAWQTQYF | TGTGCCAGCAGCTTAGCTCTTTCCGACAGGGTAGCTTGGCAGACCCAGTACTTC
TRBJ2-7 | TRBV12-3/TRBV12-4 | few | TRBD1 | CASSLVDRSYEQYF | TGTGCCAGCAGTTTAGTGGACAGGAGCTACGAGCAGTACTTC
TRBJ1-2 | TRBV29-1 | - | - | CSVERGADGYTF | TGCAGCGTTGAAAGGGGGGCAGATGGCTACACCTTC
TRBJ2-7 | TRBV10-2 | medium-sized | - | CASGSPYEQYF | TGCGCCAGCGGGTCCCCCTACGAGCAGTACTTC
TRBJ2-2 | TRBV30 | few | - | CAWDREAGELFF | TGTGCCTGGGACAGGGAGGCCGGGGAGCTGTTTTTT
TRBJ2-5 | TRBV14 | many | - | CASSQLERNGVKETQYF | TGTGCCAGCAGCCAATTGGAGAGGAACGGGGTCAAAGAGACCCAGTACTTC
TRBJ2-3 | TRBV6-2/TRBV6-3 | few | TRBD2 | CASTRPRGLAGPLDTQYF | TGTGCCAGCACGAGACCCCGGGGACTAGCGGGTCCCCTGGATACGCAGTATTTT
TRBJ2-3 | TRBV15 | many | TRBD2 | CATSTTSGLTDTQYF | TGTGCCACCAGCACTACTAGCGGGCTTACAGATACGCAGTATTTT
TRBJ2-1 | TRBV4-3 | many | TRBD1 | CASSRSLRDSNEQFF | TGCGCCAGCAGCCGGAGTCTCCGGGACAGCAATGAGCAGTTCTTC